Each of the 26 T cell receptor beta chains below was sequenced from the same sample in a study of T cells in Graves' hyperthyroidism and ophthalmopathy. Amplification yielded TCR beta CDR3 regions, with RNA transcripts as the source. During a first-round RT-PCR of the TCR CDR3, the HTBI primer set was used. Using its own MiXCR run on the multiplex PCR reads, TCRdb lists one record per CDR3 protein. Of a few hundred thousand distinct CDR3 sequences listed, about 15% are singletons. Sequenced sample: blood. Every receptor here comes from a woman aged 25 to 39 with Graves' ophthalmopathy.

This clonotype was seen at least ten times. In DNA, the CDR3 is TGCAGTGCTAGACGCGGGAGCGCCTACGAGCAGTACTTC. It is translated as CSARRGSAYEQYF. The chain is built from TRBV20-1 and TRBJ2-7, with 7 bases that match TRBD2. Germline V gives CDR1 DFQATT, CDR2 SNEGSKA (reference sequence). V shed 2 bases, J shed 2 bases, and the junction held 3 bases outside the gene matches. CDR3 length: 13 amino acids.

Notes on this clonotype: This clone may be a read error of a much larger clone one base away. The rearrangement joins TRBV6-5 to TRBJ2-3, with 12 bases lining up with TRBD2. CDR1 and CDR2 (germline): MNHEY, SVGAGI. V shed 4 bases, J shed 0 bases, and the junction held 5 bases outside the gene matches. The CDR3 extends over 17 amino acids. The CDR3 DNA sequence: TGTGCCAGCAGTTTCCTCGGGACTAGCGGGAGCACAGATACGCAGTATTTT. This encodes CASSFLGTSGSTDTQYF.

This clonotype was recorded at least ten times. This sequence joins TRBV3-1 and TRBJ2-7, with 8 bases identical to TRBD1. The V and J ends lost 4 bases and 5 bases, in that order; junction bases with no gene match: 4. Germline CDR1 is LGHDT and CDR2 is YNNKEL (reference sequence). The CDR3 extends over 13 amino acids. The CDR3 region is CASSRTGSDEQYF. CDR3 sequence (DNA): TGTGCCAGCAGCCGGACAGGGTCTGACGAGCAGTACTTC.

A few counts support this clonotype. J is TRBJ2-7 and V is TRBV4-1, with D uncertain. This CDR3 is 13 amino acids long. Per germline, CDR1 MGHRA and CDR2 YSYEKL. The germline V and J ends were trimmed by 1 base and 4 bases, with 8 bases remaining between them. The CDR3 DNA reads TGCGCCAGCAGCCAAGCGATGAGGTACGAGCAGTACTTC. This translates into CASSQAMRYEQYF.

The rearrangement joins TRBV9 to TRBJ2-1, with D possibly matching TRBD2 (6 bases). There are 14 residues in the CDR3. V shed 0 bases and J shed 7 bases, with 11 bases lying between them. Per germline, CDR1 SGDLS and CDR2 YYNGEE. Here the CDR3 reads CASSVGWEENEQFF. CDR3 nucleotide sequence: TGTGCCAGCAGCGTAGGATGGGAGGAGAATGAGCAGTTCTTC.

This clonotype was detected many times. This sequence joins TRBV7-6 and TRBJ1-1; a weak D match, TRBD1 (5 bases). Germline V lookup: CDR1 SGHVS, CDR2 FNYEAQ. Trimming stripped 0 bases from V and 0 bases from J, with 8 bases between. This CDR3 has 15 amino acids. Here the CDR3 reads CASSLARDLNTEAFF. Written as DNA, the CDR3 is TGTGCCAGCAGCTTAGCTAGGGACTTGAACACTGAAGCTTTCTTT.

Here the CDR3 reads CASSLIGQSGANVLTF. CDR3 bases: TGTGCCAGCAGCTTGATAGGGCAGTCTGGGGCCAACGTCCTGACTTTC. The chain couples TRBV5-4 to TRBJ2-6, with no clear D. Trimming took off 1 base at V and 1 base at J, with 9 bases between the two ends. Germline-derived CDR1 and CDR2 are SGHNT and YYREEE (reference sequence). CDR3 size: 16 residues.

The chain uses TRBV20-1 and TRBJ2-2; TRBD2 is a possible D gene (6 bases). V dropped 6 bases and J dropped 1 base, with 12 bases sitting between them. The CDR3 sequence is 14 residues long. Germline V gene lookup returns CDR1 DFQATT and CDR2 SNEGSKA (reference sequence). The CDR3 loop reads CSASRSGNTGELFF. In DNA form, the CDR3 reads TGCAGTGCCTCACGTAGCGGGAACACCGGGGAGCTGTTTTTT.

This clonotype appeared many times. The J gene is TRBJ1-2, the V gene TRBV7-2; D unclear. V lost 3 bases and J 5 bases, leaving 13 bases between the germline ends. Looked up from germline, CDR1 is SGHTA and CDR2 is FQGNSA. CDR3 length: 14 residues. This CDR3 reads CASSLRRIDYGYTF. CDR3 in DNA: TGTGCCAGCAGCTTGCGAAGGATCGATTATGGCTACACCTTC.

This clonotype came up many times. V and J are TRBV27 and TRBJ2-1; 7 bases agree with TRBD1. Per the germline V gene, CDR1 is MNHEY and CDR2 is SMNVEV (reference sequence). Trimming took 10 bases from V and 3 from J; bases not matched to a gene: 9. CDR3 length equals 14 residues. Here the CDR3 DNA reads TGTGCCACCGCATTCGGGACAGACTACAATGAGCAGTTCTTC. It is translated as CATAFGTDYNEQFF.

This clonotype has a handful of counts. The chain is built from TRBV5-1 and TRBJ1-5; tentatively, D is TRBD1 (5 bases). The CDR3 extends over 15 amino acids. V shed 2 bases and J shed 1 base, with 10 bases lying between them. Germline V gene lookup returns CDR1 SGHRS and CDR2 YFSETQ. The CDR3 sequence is CASSFGGGSNQPQHF. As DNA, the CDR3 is TGCGCCAGCAGCTTCGGGGGGGGAAGCAATCAGCCCCAGCATTTT. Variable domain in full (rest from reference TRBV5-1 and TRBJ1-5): KAGVTQTPRYLIKTRGQQVTLSCSPISGHRSVSWYQQTPGQGLQFLFEYFSETQRNKGNFPGRFSGRQFSNSRSEMNVSTLELGDSALYLCASSFGGGSNQPQHFGDGTRLSIL.

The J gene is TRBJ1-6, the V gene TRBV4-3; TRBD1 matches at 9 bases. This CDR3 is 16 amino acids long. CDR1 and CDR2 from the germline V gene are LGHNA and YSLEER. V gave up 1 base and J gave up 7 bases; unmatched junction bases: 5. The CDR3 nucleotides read TGCGCCAGCAGCCAAGGGACAGGGGATTCGAATTCACCCCTCCACTTT. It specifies CASSQGTGDSNSPLHF.

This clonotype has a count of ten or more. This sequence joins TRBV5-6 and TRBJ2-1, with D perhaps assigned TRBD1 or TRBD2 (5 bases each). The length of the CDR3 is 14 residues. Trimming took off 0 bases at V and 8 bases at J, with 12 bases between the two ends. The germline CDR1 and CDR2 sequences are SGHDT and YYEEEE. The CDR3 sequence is CASSLVGEYDEQFF. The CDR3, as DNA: TGTGCCAGCAGCTTGGTGGGGGAGTACGATGAGCAGTTCTTC. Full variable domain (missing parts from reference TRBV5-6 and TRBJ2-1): DAGVTQSPTHLIKTRGQQVTLRCSPKSGHDTVSWYQQALGQGPQFIFQYYEEEERQRGNFPDRFSGHQFPNYSSELNVNALLLGDSALYLCASSLVGEYDEQFFGPGTRLTVL.

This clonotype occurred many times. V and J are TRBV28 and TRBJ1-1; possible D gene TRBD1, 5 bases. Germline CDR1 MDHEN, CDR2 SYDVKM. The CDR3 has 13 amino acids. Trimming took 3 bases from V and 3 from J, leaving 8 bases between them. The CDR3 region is CASSFGGDTEAFF. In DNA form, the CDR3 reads TGTGCCAGCAGTTTCGGGGGGGACACTGAAGCTTTCTTT.

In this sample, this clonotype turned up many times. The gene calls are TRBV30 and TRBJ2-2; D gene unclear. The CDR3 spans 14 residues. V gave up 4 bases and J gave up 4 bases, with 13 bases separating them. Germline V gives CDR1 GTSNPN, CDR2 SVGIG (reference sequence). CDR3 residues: CAWTQLHATGELFF. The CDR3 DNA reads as TGTGCCTGGACCCAACTACACGCCACCGGGGAGCTGTTTTTT.

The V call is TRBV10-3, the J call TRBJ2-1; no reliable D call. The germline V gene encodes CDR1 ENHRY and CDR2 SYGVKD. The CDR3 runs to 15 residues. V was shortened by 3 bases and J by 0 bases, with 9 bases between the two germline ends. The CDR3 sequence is CAISDLSSSYNEQFF. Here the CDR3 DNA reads TGTGCCATCAGTGATCTCTCGAGCTCCTACAATGAGCAGTTCTTC.

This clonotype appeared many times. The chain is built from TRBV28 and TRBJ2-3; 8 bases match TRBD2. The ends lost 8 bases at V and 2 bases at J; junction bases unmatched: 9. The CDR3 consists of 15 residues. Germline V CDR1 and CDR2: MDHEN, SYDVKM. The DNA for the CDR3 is TGTGCCAGCTGGGAGCGGGGGTCCTCCACAGATACGCAGTATTTT. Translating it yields CASWERGSSTDTQYF.

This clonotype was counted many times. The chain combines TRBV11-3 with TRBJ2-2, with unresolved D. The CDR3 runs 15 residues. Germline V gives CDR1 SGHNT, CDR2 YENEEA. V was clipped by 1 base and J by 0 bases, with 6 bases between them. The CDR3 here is CASSLATSNTGELFF. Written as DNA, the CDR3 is TGTGCCAGCAGCTTAGCGACATCGAACACCGGGGAGCTGTTTTTT.

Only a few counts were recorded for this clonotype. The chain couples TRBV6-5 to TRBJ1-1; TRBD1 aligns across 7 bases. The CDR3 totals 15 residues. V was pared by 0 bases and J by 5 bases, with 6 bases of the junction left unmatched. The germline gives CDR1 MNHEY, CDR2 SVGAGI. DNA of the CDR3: TGTGCCAGCAGTTACTCTGGGCAGGGGGTAACTGAAGCTTTCTTT. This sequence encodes CASSYSGQGVTEAFF.

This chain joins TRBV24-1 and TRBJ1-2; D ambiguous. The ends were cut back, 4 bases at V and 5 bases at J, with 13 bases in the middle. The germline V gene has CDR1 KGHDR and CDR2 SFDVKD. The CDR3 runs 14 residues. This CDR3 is CATSEPPPGYGYTF. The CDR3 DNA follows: TGTGCCACCAGTGAGCCCCCTCCAGGATATGGCTACACCTTC.

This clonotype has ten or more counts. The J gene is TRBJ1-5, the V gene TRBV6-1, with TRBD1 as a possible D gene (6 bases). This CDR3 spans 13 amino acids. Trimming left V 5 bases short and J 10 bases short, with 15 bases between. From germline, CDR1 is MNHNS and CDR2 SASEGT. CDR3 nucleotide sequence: TGTGCCAGCAGTAAGAAACAGGGAATACCCCAGCATTTT. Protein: CASSKKQGIPQHF.

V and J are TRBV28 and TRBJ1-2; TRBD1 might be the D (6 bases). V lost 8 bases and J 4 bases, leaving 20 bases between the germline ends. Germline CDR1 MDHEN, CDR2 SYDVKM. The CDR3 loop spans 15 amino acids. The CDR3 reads CASRVGGGRVYGYTF. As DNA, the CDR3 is TGTGCCAGCCGGGTTGGCGGGGGGCGGGTCTATGGCTACACCTTC.

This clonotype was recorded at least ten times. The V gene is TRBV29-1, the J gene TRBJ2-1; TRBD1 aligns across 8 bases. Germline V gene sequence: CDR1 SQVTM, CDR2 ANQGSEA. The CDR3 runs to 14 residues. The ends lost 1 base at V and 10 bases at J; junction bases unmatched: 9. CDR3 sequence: CSVEGTGKSEEQFF. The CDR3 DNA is TGCAGCGTTGAAGGGACAGGGAAATCAGAGGAGCAGTTCTTC.

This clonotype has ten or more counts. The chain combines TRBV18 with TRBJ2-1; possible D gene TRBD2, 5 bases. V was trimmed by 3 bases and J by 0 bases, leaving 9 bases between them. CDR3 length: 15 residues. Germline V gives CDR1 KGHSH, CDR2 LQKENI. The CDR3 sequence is CASSPLRASYNEQFF. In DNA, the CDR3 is TGTGCCAGCTCACCGTTGCGGGCCTCCTACAATGAGCAGTTCTTC.

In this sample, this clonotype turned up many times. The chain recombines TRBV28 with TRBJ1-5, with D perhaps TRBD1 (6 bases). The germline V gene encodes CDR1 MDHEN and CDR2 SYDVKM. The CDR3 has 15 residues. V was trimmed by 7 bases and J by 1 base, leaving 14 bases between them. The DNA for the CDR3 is TGTGCCAGCAAGGCAGGGGCAAGGAGCAATCAGCCCCAGCATTTT. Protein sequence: CASKAGARSNQPQHF.

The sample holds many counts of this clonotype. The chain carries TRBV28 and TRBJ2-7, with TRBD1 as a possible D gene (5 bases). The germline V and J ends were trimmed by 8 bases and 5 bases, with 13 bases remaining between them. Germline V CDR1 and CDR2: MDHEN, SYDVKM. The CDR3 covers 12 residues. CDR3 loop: CASSTVRDEQYF. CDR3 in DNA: TGTGCCAGCTCGACAGTACGGGACGAGCAGTACTTC.